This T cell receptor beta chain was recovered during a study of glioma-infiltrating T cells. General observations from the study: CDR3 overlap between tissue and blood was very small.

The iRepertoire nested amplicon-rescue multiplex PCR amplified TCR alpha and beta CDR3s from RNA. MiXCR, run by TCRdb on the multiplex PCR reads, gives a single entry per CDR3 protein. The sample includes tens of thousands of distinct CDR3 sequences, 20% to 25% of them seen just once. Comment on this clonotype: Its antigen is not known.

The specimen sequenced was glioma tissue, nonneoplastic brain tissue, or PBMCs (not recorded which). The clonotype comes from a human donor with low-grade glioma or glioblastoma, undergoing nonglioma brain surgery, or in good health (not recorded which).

The CDR3 sequence is CASSQEPVGPGGQVYNEQFF. The CDR3 region has the DNA TGTGCCAGCAGCCAAGAACCGGTTGGGCCCGGGGGACAAGTCTACAATGAGCAGTTCTTC. The gene calls are TRBV3-1 and TRBJ2-1, with D tentatively TRBD1 or TRBD2 (6 bases each). The germline V gene encodes CDR1 LGHDT and CDR2 YNNKEL (reference sequence). The CDR3 totals 20 residues. Trimming removed 0 bases at V and 3 bases at J, with 24 bases between.